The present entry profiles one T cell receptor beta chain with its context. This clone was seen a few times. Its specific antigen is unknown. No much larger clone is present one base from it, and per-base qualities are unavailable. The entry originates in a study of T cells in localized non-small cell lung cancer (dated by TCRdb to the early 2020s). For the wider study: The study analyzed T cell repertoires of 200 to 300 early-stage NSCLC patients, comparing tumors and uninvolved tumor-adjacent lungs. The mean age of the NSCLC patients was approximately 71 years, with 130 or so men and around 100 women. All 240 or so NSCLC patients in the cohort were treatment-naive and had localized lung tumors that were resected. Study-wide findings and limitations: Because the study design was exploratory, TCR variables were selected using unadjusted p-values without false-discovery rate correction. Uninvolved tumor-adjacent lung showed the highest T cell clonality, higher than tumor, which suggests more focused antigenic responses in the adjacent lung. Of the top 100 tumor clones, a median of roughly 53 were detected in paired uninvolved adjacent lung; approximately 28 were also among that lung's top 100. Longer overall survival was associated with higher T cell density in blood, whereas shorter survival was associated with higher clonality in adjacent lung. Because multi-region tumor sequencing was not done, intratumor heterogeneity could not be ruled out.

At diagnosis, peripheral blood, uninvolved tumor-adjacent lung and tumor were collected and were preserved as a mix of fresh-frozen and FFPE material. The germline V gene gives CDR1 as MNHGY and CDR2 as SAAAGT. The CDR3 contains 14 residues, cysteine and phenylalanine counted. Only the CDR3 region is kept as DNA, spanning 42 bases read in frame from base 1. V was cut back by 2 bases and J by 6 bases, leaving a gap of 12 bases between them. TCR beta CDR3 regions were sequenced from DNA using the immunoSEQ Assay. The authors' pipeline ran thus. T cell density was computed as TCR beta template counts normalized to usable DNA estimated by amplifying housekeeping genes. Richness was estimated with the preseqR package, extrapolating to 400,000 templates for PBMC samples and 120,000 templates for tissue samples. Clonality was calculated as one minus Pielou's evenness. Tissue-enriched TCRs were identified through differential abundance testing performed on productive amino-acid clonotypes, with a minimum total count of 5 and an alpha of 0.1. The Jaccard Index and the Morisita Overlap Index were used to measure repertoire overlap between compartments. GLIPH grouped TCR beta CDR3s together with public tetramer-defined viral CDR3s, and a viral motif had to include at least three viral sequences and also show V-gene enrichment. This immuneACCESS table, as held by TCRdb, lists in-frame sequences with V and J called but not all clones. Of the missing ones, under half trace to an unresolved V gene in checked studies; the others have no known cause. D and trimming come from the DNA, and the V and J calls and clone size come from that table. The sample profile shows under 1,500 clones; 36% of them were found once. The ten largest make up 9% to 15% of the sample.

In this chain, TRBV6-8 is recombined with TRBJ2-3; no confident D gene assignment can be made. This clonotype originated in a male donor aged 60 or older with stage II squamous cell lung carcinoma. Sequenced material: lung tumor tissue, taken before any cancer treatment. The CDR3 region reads CASSYLTSLDTQYF. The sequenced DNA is TGTGCCAGCAGTTACCTGACCAGCCTGGATACGCAGTATTTT.